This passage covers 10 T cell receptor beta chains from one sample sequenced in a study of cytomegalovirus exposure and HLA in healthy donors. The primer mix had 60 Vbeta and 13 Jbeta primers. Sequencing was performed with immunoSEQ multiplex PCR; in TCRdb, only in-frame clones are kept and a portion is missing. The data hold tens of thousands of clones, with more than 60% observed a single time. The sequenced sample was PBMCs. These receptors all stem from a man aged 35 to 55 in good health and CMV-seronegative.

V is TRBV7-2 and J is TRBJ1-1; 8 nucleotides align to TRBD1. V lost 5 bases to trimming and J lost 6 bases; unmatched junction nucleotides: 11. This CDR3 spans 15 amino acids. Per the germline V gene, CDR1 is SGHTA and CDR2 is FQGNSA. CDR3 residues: CASSRSRDRRPEAFF. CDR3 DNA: TGTGCCAGCAGCCGCAGCCGGGACAGGCGTCCTGAAGCTTTCTTT.

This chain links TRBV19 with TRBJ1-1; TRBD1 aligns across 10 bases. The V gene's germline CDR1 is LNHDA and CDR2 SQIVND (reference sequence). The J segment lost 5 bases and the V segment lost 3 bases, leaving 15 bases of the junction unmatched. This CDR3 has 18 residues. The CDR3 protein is CASSIGGDRGRVETEAFF. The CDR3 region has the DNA TGTGCCAGTAGTATTGGGGGTGACAGGGGGCGCGTAGAGACTGAAGCTTTCTTT.

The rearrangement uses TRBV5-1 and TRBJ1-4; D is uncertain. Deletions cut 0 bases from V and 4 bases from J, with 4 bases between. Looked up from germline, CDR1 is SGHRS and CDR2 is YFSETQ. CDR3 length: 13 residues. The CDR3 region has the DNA TGCGCCAGCAGCTTGGCGGTTAATGAAAAACTGTTTTTT. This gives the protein CASSLAVNEKLFF.

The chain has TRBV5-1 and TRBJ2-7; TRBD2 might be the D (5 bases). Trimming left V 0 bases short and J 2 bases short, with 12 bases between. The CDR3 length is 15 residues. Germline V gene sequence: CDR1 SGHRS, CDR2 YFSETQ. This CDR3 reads CASSLETGRTYEQYF. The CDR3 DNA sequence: TGCGCCAGCAGCTTGGAGACGGGAAGGACCTACGAGCAGTACTTC.

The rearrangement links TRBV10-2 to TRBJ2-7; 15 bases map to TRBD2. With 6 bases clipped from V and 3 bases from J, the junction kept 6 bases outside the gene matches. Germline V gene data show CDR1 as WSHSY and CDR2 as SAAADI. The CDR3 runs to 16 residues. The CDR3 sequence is CASSRGLAGGGYEQYF. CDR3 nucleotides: TGCGCCAGCAGCCGGGGACTAGCGGGAGGAGGCTACGAGCAGTACTTC.

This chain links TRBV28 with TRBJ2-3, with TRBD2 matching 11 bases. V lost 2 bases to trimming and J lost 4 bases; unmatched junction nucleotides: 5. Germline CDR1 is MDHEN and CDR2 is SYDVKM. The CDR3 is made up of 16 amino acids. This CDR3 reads CASSLGQGLAADTQYF. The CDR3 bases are TGTGCCAGCAGTTTAGGCCAGGGACTAGCGGCAGATACGCAGTATTTT.

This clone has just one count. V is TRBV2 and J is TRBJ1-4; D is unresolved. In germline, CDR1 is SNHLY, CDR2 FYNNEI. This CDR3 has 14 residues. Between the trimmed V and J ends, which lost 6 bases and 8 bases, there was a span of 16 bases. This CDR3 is CASRAAAGREKLFF. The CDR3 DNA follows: TGTGCCAGCAGGGCGGCCGCGGGAAGGGAAAAACTGTTTTTT. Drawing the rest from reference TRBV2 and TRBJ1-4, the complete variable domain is EPEVTQTPSHQVTQMGQEVILRCVPISNHLYFYWYRQILGQKVEFLVSFYNNEISEKSEIFDDQFSVERPDGSNFTLKIRSTKLEDSAMYFCASRAAAGREKLFFGSGTQLSVL.

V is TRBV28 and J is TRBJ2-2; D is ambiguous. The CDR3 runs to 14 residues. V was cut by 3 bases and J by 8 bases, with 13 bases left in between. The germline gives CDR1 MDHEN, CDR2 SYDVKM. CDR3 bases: TGTGCCAGCAGTTTTTATAGTTTTGAAGGGGAGCTGTTTTTT. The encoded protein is CASSFYSFEGELFF.

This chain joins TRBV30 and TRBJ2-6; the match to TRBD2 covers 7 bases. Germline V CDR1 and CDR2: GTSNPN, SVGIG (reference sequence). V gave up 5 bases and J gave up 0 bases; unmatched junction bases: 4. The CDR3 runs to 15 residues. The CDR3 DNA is TGTGCCTGGGCGGGAGTACTCTCTGGGGCCAACGTCCTGACTTTC. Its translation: CAWAGVLSGANVLTF.

The CDR3 nucleotides read TGCAGCGTTGGGACAGGGTACTATGGCTACACCTTC. It is translated as CSVGTGYYGYTF. The J gene is TRBJ1-2, the V gene TRBV29-1, with 8 bases fitting TRBD1. V shed 4 bases, J shed 3 bases, and the junction held 1 base outside the gene matches. CDR3 length: 12 amino acids. The V gene's germline CDR1 is SQVTM and CDR2 ANQGSEA.